This T cell receptor beta chain was sequenced for a study of CD8 T cells in ankylosing spondylitis. In this sample, this clonotype turned up a few times. The antigen is undetermined. The germline V gene has CDR1 MGHRA and CDR2 YSYEKL. The CDR3 totals 14 residues. V was pared by 1 base and J by 0 bases, with 6 bases between. TCRdb used MiXCR to reprocess the 5' RACE reads, holding one entry per CDR3 protein. The sample shows roughly 350,000 distinct CDR3 sequences, roughly 8% of them seen only once. Findings and limits, study-wide: What appeared characteristic of ankylosing spondylitis blood was a TCR beta motif of eight highly homologous variants.

This TCR came from a male donor with ankylosing spondylitis. The chain is built from TRBV4-1 and TRBJ1-2; D not resolved. The sample comprised blood, either unsorted or a sorted T cell fraction (not recorded which). The CDR3 DNA sequence: TGCGCCAGCAGCCAAGTAGAACCTAACTATGGCTACACCTTC. This translates into CASSQVEPNYGYTF.